This entry lists 30 T cell receptor beta chains sequenced from one sample in a study of cytomegalovirus exposure and HLA in healthy donors. 60 Vbeta and 13 Jbeta primers were used in PCR. Method: immunoSEQ multiplex PCR; TCRdb's copy keeps in-frame clones and lacks some. Among 150,000 to 200,000 clones, 70% to 90% were seen once, and the ten largest hold almost 9.5%. Sequencing was performed on PBMCs. Source of these receptors: a man between 18 and 29 years old in good health and CMV-seropositive.

This clone was seen a few times. The chain couples TRBV18 to TRBJ2-7, with D perhaps matching TRBD2 (5 bases). The V gene's germline CDR1 is KGHSH and CDR2 LQKENI. The ends were cut back, 3 bases at V and 1 base at J, with 7 bases in the middle. CDR3 size: 13 residues. The CDR3 DNA sequence: TGTGCCAGCTCACCGGCGGGTTCCTACGAGCAGTACTTC. It is translated as CASSPAGSYEQYF.

The chain employs TRBV9 and TRBJ1-4; D is perhaps TRBD1 (6 bases). V lost 4 bases and J lost 2, with 9 bases in between. The CDR3 is made up of 14 amino acids. The V gene's germline CDR1 is SGDLS and CDR2 YYNGEE. CDR3 residues: CASSPTGTNEKLFF. The DNA of the CDR3 is TGTGCCAGCAGCCCCACAGGGACTAATGAAAAACTGTTTTTT.

The chain recombines TRBV30 with TRBJ1-6; D might be TRBD1 (5 bases). V gave up 6 bases and J gave up 10 bases, with 10 bases separating them. The CDR3 spans 11 residues. In germline, CDR1 is GTSNPN, CDR2 SVGIG (reference sequence). The CDR3 DNA follows: TGTGCCTGTACAGGTTTGTCACCCCTCCACTTT. This codes for CACTGLSPLHF.

CDR3 sequence: CASTGTGASSGNTIYF. The CDR3 nucleotides are TGTGCCAGTACCGGGACAGGGGCAAGCTCTGGAAACACCATATATTTT. The rearrangement links TRBV19 to TRBJ1-3, with 10 bases lining up with TRBD1. The junction had 6 bases not matched to a gene; V was cut back by 7 bases and J by 0 bases. The CDR3 totals 16 residues. Germline V gives CDR1 LNHDA, CDR2 SQIVND (reference sequence).

The chain links TRBV30 to TRBJ1-1; 8 bases line up with TRBD1. Germline loops: CDR1 GTSNPN, CDR2 SVGIG (reference sequence). V was clipped by 1 base and J by 5 bases; unmatched bases: 3. The CDR3 loop spans 13 amino acids. This CDR3 is CAWSGQGYTEAFF. CDR3 DNA sequence: TGTGCCTGGAGTGGACAGGGGTATACTGAAGCTTTCTTT.

This clone was counted between two and nine times. A read error may produce the germline difference seen at one junction end. V gene TRBV5-5 combines with J gene TRBJ1-4; D not certain. This CDR3 contains 15 residues. Germline V gene data show CDR1 as SGHKS and CDR2 as YYEKEE (reference sequence). The CDR3, as DNA: TGCGCCAGCAGCCAAGATGTCGGGAGTAATGAAAAACTGTTTTTT. It translates to CASSQDVGSNEKLFF.

This clone appeared once. V and J are TRBV7-9 and TRBJ1-1, with unresolved D. The V and J ends lost 11 bases and 6 bases respectively, with 4 bases between them. Germline CDR1 is SEHNR and CDR2 is FQNEAQ (reference sequence). The CDR3 sequence is 8 residues long. Here the CDR3 DNA reads TGTGCCTTCTCTGAAGCTTTCTTT. This encodes CAFSEAFF.

This CDR3 reads CASSLVESSYEQYF. CDR3 in DNA: TGTGCCAGCAGCTTAGTTGAGAGCTCCTACGAGCAGTACTTC. This chain links TRBV7-9 with TRBJ2-7; D is ambiguous. The V end was cut by 1 base, the J end by 0 bases, with 7 bases between. CDR1 is SEHNR, CDR2 FQNEAQ, per germline (reference sequence). The CDR3 spans 14 residues.

This clone appeared a single time. V gene TRBV19 combines with J gene TRBJ2-7, with 8 nucleotides matching TRBD1. J was trimmed by 4 bases and V by 6 bases; bases with no gene match: 17. The germline V gene encodes CDR1 LNHDA and CDR2 SQIVND (reference sequence). The CDR3 spans 17 residues. In DNA, the CDR3 is TGTGCCAGTAGCCCGCCCCCTCTCAGGACAGGGAGGTACGAGCAGTACTTC. Its translation is CASSPPPLRTGRYEQYF.

The CDR3, as DNA: TGTGCCACCAGCAGAGAACTAGCGGGGGCCTTGAGATCGGTAGATACGCAGTATTTT. This translates into CATSRELAGALRSVDTQYF. V is TRBV15 and J is TRBJ2-3; TRBD2 agrees at 11 bases. This CDR3 comprises 19 residues. V shed 0 bases and J 5 bases; nucleotides not matched to a gene: 13. CDR1 and CDR2 (germline): LNHNV, YYDKDF (reference sequence).

This chain joins TRBV4-1 and TRBJ1-1, with 7 nucleotides matching TRBD1. V shed 1 base, J shed 1 base, and the junction held 12 bases outside the gene matches. The CDR3 is made up of 18 amino acids. Germline lookup yields CDR1 MGHRA and CDR2 YSYEKL. CDR3 DNA sequence: TGCGCCAGCAGCCAAGCCTTAATAATCCGGGACAGGAACACTGAAGCTTTCTTT. Protein: CASSQALIIRDRNTEAFF.

The gene calls are TRBV5-4 and TRBJ1-1; unclear D gene. This CDR3 is built from 14 residues. Per the germline V gene, CDR1 is SGHNT and CDR2 is YYREEE (reference sequence). Trimming removed 0 bases from V and 4 bases from J, with 10 bases in between. CDR3 loop: CASSLDSRSTEAFF. CDR3 bases: TGTGCCAGCAGCTTGGACTCCCGAAGCACTGAAGCTTTCTTT.

The chain couples TRBV29-1 to TRBJ2-3; 9 bases align to TRBD1. Germline CDR1 reads SQVTM; CDR2 reads ANQGSEA. The CDR3 loop spans 17 amino acids. Trimming took 7 bases from V and 3 from J; bases not matched to a gene: 17. CDR3 DNA: TGCAGCGGGAGGATGGGCTACAGGGGGCGCCGTACAGATACGCAGTATTTT. It translates to CSGRMGYRGRRTDTQYF.

V gene TRBV9 combines with J gene TRBJ2-1; 10 positions agree with TRBD2. The V gene end was trimmed by 0 bases and the J gene end by 1 base; junction bases not matched to a gene: 4. The CDR3 has 17 residues. CDR1 SGDLS and CDR2 YYNGEE come from the germline V gene. CDR3 bases: TGTGCCAGCAGCGTAGGAAGTAGCGGGGGGTCCTACAATGAGCAGTTCTTC. Protein: CASSVGSSGGSYNEQFF.

The V and J genes are TRBV9 and TRBJ1-3; the D is unclear. Germline V gene lookup returns CDR1 SGDLS and CDR2 YYNGEE. The CDR3 has 14 amino acids. V lost 0 bases to trimming and J lost 2 bases, with 6 bases between them. CDR3 DNA: TGTGCCAGCAGCGTAGCCATTCCTGGAAACACCATATATTTT. Amino acid sequence: CASSVAIPGNTIYF.

The rearrangement uses TRBV5-1 and TRBJ1-1; perhaps TRBD1 as D (5 bases). Germline-derived CDR1 and CDR2 are SGHRS and YFSETQ. This CDR3 comprises 14 residues. Trimming took 5 bases from V and 7 from J, leaving 18 bases between them. The CDR3 sequence: CASSLISGGFEAFF. The CDR3 DNA reads as TGCGCCAGCAGTCTCATATCCGGGGGTTTTGAAGCTTTCTTT.

The CDR3 coding sequence is TGTGCCAGCAGGGGCCCAGGGGGAGGGCAGTACTTC. The encoded protein is CASRGPGGGQYF. V gene TRBV2 combines with J gene TRBJ2-7; TRBD1 might be the D (7 bases). Germline assignment: CDR1 SNHLY and CDR2 FYNNEI. V gave up 6 bases and J gave up 9 bases, with 15 bases separating them. The CDR3 sequence is 12 residues long.

CDR3 loop: CASSSRDRGINYGYTF. The DNA for the CDR3 is TGTGCCAGCAGTTCCCGGGACAGGGGAATAAACTATGGCTACACCTTC. V is TRBV27 and J is TRBJ1-2; 10 positions agree with TRBD1. This CDR3 spans 16 amino acids. From germline, CDR1 is MNHEY and CDR2 SMNVEV (reference sequence). The V and J ends lost 4 bases and 2 bases, in that order; junction bases with no gene match: 7.

The V and J genes are TRBV9 and TRBJ1-3; D ambiguous. From germline, CDR1 is SGDLS and CDR2 YYNGEE. The CDR3 has 16 residues. Trimming took off 0 bases at V and 2 bases at J, with 12 bases between the two ends. This CDR3 reads CASSVEEAWAGNTIYF. CDR3 DNA sequence: TGTGCCAGCAGCGTAGAGGAGGCCTGGGCTGGAAACACCATATATTTT.

This chain uses TRBV5-5 with TRBJ2-6; D is unresolved. Trimming removed 0 bases at V and 1 base at J, with 17 bases between. The CDR3 loop spans 19 amino acids. In germline, CDR1 is SGHKS, CDR2 YYEKEE (reference sequence). For the CDR3, the DNA is TGTGCCAGCAGCTTGGGTTCGCGGCCTGCACGATCTGGGGCCAACGTCCTGACTTTC. It encodes CASSLGSRPARSGANVLTF.

The V call is TRBV10-3, the J call TRBJ1-2, with D tentatively TRBD1 (5 bases). This CDR3 comprises 14 residues. Germline-derived CDR1 and CDR2 are ENHRY and SYGVKD. Trimming removed 6 bases from V and 4 bases from J, with 15 bases in between. The CDR3 here is CAISTTDRPYGYTF. In DNA form, the CDR3 reads TGTGCCATCAGCACGACAGACCGCCCCTATGGCTACACCTTC.

The V and J genes are TRBV6-1 and TRBJ2-7, with D perhaps TRBD1 (5 bases). The germline gives CDR1 MNHNS, CDR2 SASEGT. With 3 bases removed from V and 2 bases from J, the gap between germline ends came to 11 bases. CDR3 length: 14 amino acids. CDR3 coding DNA: TGTGCCAGCAGTGACCCTGACAGCCCCTACGAGCAGTACTTC. It specifies CASSDPDSPYEQYF.

The chain uses TRBV5-8 and TRBJ2-7; weak D call: TRBD1 (5 bases). Germline V gives CDR1 SGHTS, CDR2 YDEGEE. The CDR3 runs to 13 residues. V lost 3 bases, J lost 2 bases, and 9 bases lay in between. The CDR3 loop is CASSYGQPYEQYF. CDR3 in DNA: TGTGCCAGCAGCTACGGACAACCCTACGAGCAGTACTTC. The variable domain in full, completed from reference TRBV5-8 and TRBJ2-7, reads EAGVTQSPTHLIKTRGQQATLRCSPISGHTSVYWYQQALGLGLQFLLWYDEGEERNRGNFPPRFSGRQFPNYSSELNVNALELEDSALYLCASSYGQPYEQYFGPGTRLTVT.

The rearrangement links TRBV4-3 to TRBJ2-2; D gene unclear. Trimming stripped 1 base from V and 4 bases from J, with 7 bases between. Per the germline V gene, CDR1 is LGHNA and CDR2 is YSLEER. The CDR3 has 14 amino acids. The CDR3 coding sequence is TGCGCCAGCAGCCAAGGTACGGGCACCGGGGAGCTGTTTTTT. It codes for CASSQGTGTGELFF.

The chain carries TRBV29-1 and TRBJ1-4, with 7 bases aligning to TRBD1. The length of the CDR3 is 13 residues. The V segment lost 4 bases and the J segment 5 bases; nucleotides outside the gene matches: 4. Germline loops: CDR1 SQVTM, CDR2 ANQGSEA. CDR3 nucleotides: TGCAGCGTTGGGTACAGGGGAAATGAAAAACTGTTTTTT. It encodes CSVGYRGNEKLFF.

J is TRBJ1-2 and V is TRBV10-2; D uncertain. Trimming removed 3 bases at V and 6 bases at J, with 5 bases between. Germline loops: CDR1 WSHSY, CDR2 SAAADI. This CDR3 region has 11 residues. The DNA for the CDR3 is TGCGCCAGCAGTGAAGCTAATGGCTACACCTTC. This encodes CASSEANGYTF.

The chain uses TRBV2 and TRBJ2-2; TRBD1 aligns across 7 bases. J was trimmed by 1 base and V by 9 bases; bases with no gene match: 8. Germline lookup yields CDR1 SNHLY and CDR2 FYNNEI. This CDR3 is built from 15 residues. The CDR3 nucleotides are TGTGCCAGATCCTTAAGACAGGGGAACACCGGGGAGCTGTTTTTT. This sequence encodes CARSLRQGNTGELFF.

J is TRBJ1-1 and V is TRBV29-1; D might be TRBD1 (5 bases). V gave up 6 bases and J gave up 8 bases, with 16 bases separating them. The CDR3 covers 12 residues. In germline, CDR1 is SQVTM, CDR2 ANQGSEA. The CDR3 loop reads CSVKTTDREAFF. In DNA form, the CDR3 reads TGCAGCGTCAAAACTACTGACAGAGAAGCTTTCTTT.

V and J are TRBV27 and TRBJ2-7; tentative D call: TRBD1 (5 bases). Trimming took 1 base from V and 5 from J, leaving 6 bases between them. The CDR3 has 12 amino acids. CDR1 MNHEY and CDR2 SMNVEV come from the germline V gene (reference sequence). This CDR3 is CASSLWGDEQYF. The CDR3, as DNA: TGTGCCAGCAGTTTATGGGGCGACGAGCAGTACTTC.

The V and J genes are TRBV2 and TRBJ2-3; a possible D gene is TRBD2 (6 bases). CDR3 length equals 13 residues. Trimming removed 8 bases at V and 5 bases at J, with 14 bases between. Germline V lookup: CDR1 SNHLY, CDR2 FYNNEI. The CDR3 bases are TGTGCCAGCGCTGCAGGGCGGGGAGATACGCAGTATTTT. Its protein is CASAAGRGDTQYF.